Listed here is a single TCR beta chain. Germline V gene data show CDR1 as MNHNS and CDR2 as SASEGT. This CDR3 has 15 amino acids. Trimming cost V 6 bases and J 0 bases, with 15 bases left between them. The record originates from a study of cytomegalovirus exposure and HLA in healthy donors. PCR used 60 Vbeta primers and 13 Jbeta primers. TCRdb's table, derived via immunoSEQ multiplex PCR, lists solely in-frame clones and lacks some. The sample includes around 120,000 clones, 70% to 85% of them seen just once. Sequencing input: PBMCs. The chain combines TRBV6-1 with TRBJ2-7, with D possibly being TRBD2 (5 bases). The origin of this receptor is a boy younger than 18 in good health and CMV-seronegative. CDR3 amino acids: CASRAVALSSYEQYF. The CDR3 DNA sequence: TGTGCCAGCAGAGCGGTAGCGCTAAGCTCCTACGAGCAGTACTTC.